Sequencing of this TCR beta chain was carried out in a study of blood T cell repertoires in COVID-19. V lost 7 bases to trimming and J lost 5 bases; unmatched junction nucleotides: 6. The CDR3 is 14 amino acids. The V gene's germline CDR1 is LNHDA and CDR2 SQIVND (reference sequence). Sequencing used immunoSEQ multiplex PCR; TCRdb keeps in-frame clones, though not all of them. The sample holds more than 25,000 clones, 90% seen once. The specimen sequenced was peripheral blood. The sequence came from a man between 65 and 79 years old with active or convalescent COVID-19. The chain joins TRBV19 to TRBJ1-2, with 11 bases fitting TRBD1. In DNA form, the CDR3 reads TGTGCCAGTACTGGGACAGGGGGTTTATATGGCTACACCTTC. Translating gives CASTGTGGLYGYTF.